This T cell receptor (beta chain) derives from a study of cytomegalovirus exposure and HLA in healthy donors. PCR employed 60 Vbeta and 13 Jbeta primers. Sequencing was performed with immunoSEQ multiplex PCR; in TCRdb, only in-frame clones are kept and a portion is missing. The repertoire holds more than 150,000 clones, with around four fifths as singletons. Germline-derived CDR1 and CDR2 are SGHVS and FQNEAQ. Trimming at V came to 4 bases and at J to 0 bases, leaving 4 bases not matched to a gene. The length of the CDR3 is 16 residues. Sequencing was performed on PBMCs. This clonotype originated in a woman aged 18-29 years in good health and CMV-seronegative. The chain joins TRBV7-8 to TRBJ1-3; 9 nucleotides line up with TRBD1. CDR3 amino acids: CASSSTGGFSGNTIYF. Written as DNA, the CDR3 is TGTGCCAGCAGCTCGACAGGGGGTTTCTCTGGAAACACCATATATTTT.